A selection of T cell receptor beta chains follows, all from one sample in a study of OX40 agonist ivuxolimab in advanced cancers. Sequenced by immunoSEQ multiplex PCR; TCRdb stores in-frame clones only, minus some. The sample yields about 61,000 clones, 75% to 90% seen once. Sequences were derived from CD4+ or CD8+ T cells sorted from blood, sampled in a trial of the OX40 agonist ivuxolimab. The receptor source for this set is an adult with an advanced solid tumor such as melanoma, head and neck, liver or kidney cancer. Both conserved end residues are part of each CDR3. Each record gives: clone size, D gene, J gene, V gene, CDR3 DNA, CDR3 protein. The D gene is left open where the match is weak. Where a row states a size, it is once, few, many or the class of an expanded clone; other rows omit it.

abundance: -
d_gene: -
j_gene: TRBJ2-1
v_gene: TRBV4-3
CDR3nt: TGCGCCAGCAGCCAGGGGAACAATGAGCAGTTCTTC
CDR3aa: CASSQGNNEQFF

abundance: -
d_gene: TRBD1
j_gene: TRBJ1-1
v_gene: TRBV5-1
CDR3nt: TGCGCCAGCAGCTTGGTTGACAGGGGAACGCCTGAAGCTTTCTTT
CDR3aa: CASSLVDRGTPEAFF

abundance: -
d_gene: TRBD1
j_gene: TRBJ2-7
v_gene: TRBV4-2
CDR3nt: TGTGCCAGCAGCCAAGCGGGGACAGGGTACTCCTACGAGCAGTACTTC
CDR3aa: CASSQAGTGYSYEQYF

abundance: -
d_gene: -
j_gene: TRBJ1-4
v_gene: TRBV7-6
CDR3nt: TGTGCCAGCAGCTTATCTAATGAAAAACTGTTTTTT
CDR3aa: CASSLSNEKLFF

abundance: -
d_gene: TRBD1
j_gene: TRBJ2-3
v_gene: TRBV18
CDR3nt: TGTGCCAGCTCACCACCGTTGAGGGACAGGGTGGCAGATACGCAGTATTTT
CDR3aa: CASSPPLRDRVADTQYF

abundance: -
d_gene: -
j_gene: TRBJ2-1
v_gene: TRBV7-9
CDR3nt: TGTGCCAGCAGCTCCCAAGTTTCCTACAATGAGCAGTTCTTC
CDR3aa: CASSSQVSYNEQFF

abundance: -
d_gene: TRBD2
j_gene: TRBJ2-7
v_gene: TRBV6-1
CDR3nt: TGTGCCAGCAGTGAAGAGGCGCCTAGCGGGACGAGCGAGCAGTACTTC
CDR3aa: CASSEEAPSGTSEQYF

abundance: -
d_gene: -
j_gene: TRBJ1-1
v_gene: TRBV4-2
CDR3nt: TGTGCCAGCAGCCAAGAGAGGGGCGGGAGCACTGAAGCTTTCTTT
CDR3aa: CASSQERGGSTEAFF

abundance: -
d_gene: -
j_gene: TRBJ1-1
v_gene: TRBV10-2
CDR3nt: TGCGCCAGCAAGGGCAGGGGGAACACTGAAGCTTTCTTT
CDR3aa: CASKGRGNTEAFF

abundance: few
d_gene: TRBD1
j_gene: TRBJ1-5
v_gene: TRBV27
CDR3nt: TGTGCCAGCAGTCCAGGACAGGGCGATCAGCCCCAGCATTTT
CDR3aa: CASSPGQGDQPQHF